One sample yielded the 7 T cell receptor beta chains listed below, sequenced in a study of T cell responses to AZD1222 COVID-19 vaccine. The assay was immunoSEQ multiplex PCR, and TCRdb's table has in-frame clones only and misses some. The sample records about 98,000 clones, roughly 80% being singletons. This specimen was peripheral blood, taken on day 0 of AZD1222 vaccination. These receptors were taken from an adult in good health.

The rearrangement joins TRBV25-1 to TRBJ2-2, with unresolved D. The CDR3 length is 15 residues. CDR1 is MGHDK and CDR2 is SYGVNS in the germline V gene. The V gene lost 1 base and the J gene lost 4 bases, with 10 bases spanning the gap. CDR3 sequence: CASSEWGGGTGELFF. For the CDR3, the DNA is TGTGCCAGCAGTGAATGGGGTGGTGGCACCGGGGAGCTGTTTTTT.

The chain couples TRBV10-3 to TRBJ1-1, with 7 bases identical to TRBD1. Germline lookup yields CDR1 ENHRY and CDR2 SYGVKD. The CDR3 consists of 13 residues. The junction had 7 bases not matched to a gene; V was cut back by 10 bases and J by 2 bases. The DNA of the CDR3 is TGTGCCACGATCGGACAGGACAACACTGAAGCTTTCTTT. Residues: CATIGQDNTEAFF.

J is TRBJ2-2 and V is TRBV3-1 (or the pseudogene TRBV3-2); D possibly corresponds to TRBD2 (6 bases). Trimming left V 10 bases short and J 6 bases short, with 18 bases between. In germline, CDR1 is LGHDT, CDR2 YNNKEL (reference sequence). This CDR3 has 14 amino acids. The DNA for the CDR3 is TGTGCCACCACCCCATCGGCGGGGCCCGGGGAGCTGTTTTTT. It encodes CATTPSAGPGELFF.

The rearrangement links TRBV7-2 to TRBJ1-5; D unresolved. CDR3 size: 13 residues. Trimming shortened V by 3 bases and J by 11 bases, and 14 bases separated the two germline ends. From germline, CDR1 is SGHTA and CDR2 FQGNSA. The CDR3 DNA follows: TGTGCCAGCAGCTTCGGCCGGGAGGAGACCCAGCATTTT. Amino acids: CASSFGREETQHF.

The chain combines TRBV30 with TRBJ2-1; D remains unclear. The germline V and J ends were trimmed by 3 bases and 4 bases, with 10 bases remaining between them. Germline values: CDR1 GTSNPN, CDR2 SVGIG (reference sequence). This CDR3 has 13 amino acids. CDR3: CAWSEGGYNEQFF. The CDR3 nucleotides read TGTGCCTGGAGCGAAGGCGGATACAATGAGCAGTTCTTC.

This clone has a handful of counts. The V and J genes are TRBV10-3 and TRBJ1-6; D not certain. V lost 0 bases and J 7 bases, leaving 10 bases between the germline ends. CDR1 and CDR2 from the germline V gene are ENHRY and SYGVKD. CDR3 length: 15 residues. Written as DNA, the CDR3 is TGTGCCATCAGTGAGTCCGGGAGGGAAAATTCACCCCTCCACTTT. It specifies CAISESGRENSPLHF.

The chain combines TRBV5-8 with TRBJ1-1; no clear D. Germline V gives CDR1 SGHTS, CDR2 YDEGEE. Trimming shortened V by 2 bases and J by 5 bases, and 13 bases separated the two germline ends. The CDR3 is 14 amino acids. CDR3 loop: CASSLGALRTEAFF. The CDR3 DNA reads TGTGCCAGCAGCTTAGGAGCCTTGAGGACTGAAGCTTTCTTT.